This entry concerns a single T cell receptor (beta chain). The data are from a study of metastatic and nonmetastatic thyroid tumors. Nobody among the patients had been given any treatment before thyroid surgery. TCRdb reassembled clones from the PCR reads with MiXCR. This repertoire shows approximately 30,000 clones, approximately 19% found once; its top ten account for about 7%. The TCR was taken from a female donor with papillary thyroid cancer or a benign thyroid nodule (not recorded which). Some clones in this sample may be carry-over from other donors' samples. Sequencing was performed on blood.

The CDR3 loop is CSVAREHSNQPQHF. CDR3 nucleotide sequence: TGCAGTGTAGCGAGGGAACATAGCAATCAGCCCCAGCATTTT. The chain uses TRBV20-1 and TRBJ1-5; unclear D gene. V was shortened by 7 bases and J by 0 bases, with 13 bases between the two germline ends. Germline lookup yields CDR1 DFQATT and CDR2 SNEGSKA (reference sequence). The CDR3 has 14 amino acids.